This T cell receptor beta chain emerged from a study of T-cell reconstitution after alpha-beta-depleted transplantation in children. The sample holds one count of this clonotype. Unique molecular identifiers were used in preparing the TCRbeta library. TCRdb re-called the PCR reads with MiXCR, one entry per CDR3 protein. The sample lists 600,000 to 700,000 distinct CDR3 sequences; 15% to 20% were seen once. CDR1 and CDR2 (germline): SEHNR, FQNEAQ (reference sequence). This CDR3 has 15 residues. Deletions cut 4 bases from V and 2 bases from J, with 13 bases between. This sample comprised PBMCs from the stem cell graft donor, obtained from the stem cell graft. This receptor was identified in a human donor who donated a stem cell graft to a child with acute myeloid leukemia. This rearrangement joins TRBV7-9 to TRBJ2-3; D remains ambiguous. In nucleotides, the CDR3 is TGTGCCAGCAGCTGGGAAGGGAAAGACACAGATACGCAGTATTTT. This translates into CASSWEGKDTDTQYF.